Given below is one T cell receptor (beta chain) in context. In assigning cohorts, the study relied on participant-reported clinical history. Generated by immunoSEQ multiplex PCR, the TCRdb table keeps only in-frame clones and is missing some. The table lists approximately 210,000 clones, more than 70% of them singletons. The data derive from a study of blood T cell repertoires in COVID-19. Study-level information: Samples representing acute and convalescent COVID-19 were sourced from the United States, Italy and Spain. T cells, B-cell-depleted T cells, or PBMCs provided the cDNA or gDNA that served as material.

The sample consisted of PBMCs or T cells enriched from blood (not recorded which). The receptor was derived from a man under 40 with acute COVID-19.

The CDR3 loop is CASSLRTGGTGELFF. The DNA of the CDR3 is TGTGCCAGCAGCTTAAGGACAGGGGGCACCGGGGAGCTGTTTTTT. The chain links TRBV7-2 to TRBJ2-2, with 10 bases aligning to TRBD1. The CDR3 spans 15 residues. CDR1 and CDR2 (germline): SGHTA, FQGNSA. V lost 2 bases to trimming and J lost 4 bases; unmatched junction nucleotides: 1. Full variable domain (rest looked up from reference TRBV7-2 and TRBJ2-2): GAGVSQSPSNKVTEKGKDVELRCDPISGHTALYWYRQSLGQGLEFLIYFQGNSAPDKSGLPSDRFSAERTGGSVSTLTIQRTQQEDSAVYLCASSLRTGGTGELFFGEGSRLTVL.